This TCR beta chain was obtained from a study of T cells in Graves' hyperthyroidism and ophthalmopathy. Study background: Prior to any treatment, at the point of initial diagnosis, peripheral blood was collected. The study, taken as a whole, reports: Blood also contained most expanded thyroid clonotypes above 0.001. Ophthalmopathy was identified by the model a median approximately six months ahead of onset.

This clonotype has ten or more counts. Its antigen is as yet unknown. In germline, CDR1 is SEHNR, CDR2 FQNEAQ (reference sequence). This CDR3 is built from 16 residues. J lost 3 bases, V lost 5 bases, and 9 bases had no gene match. RNA transcripts were the template for amplifying TCR beta CDR3 regions. The HTBI primer set was used in a first-round RT-PCR of the TCR CDR3. Each CDR3 protein gets one entry after TCRdb re-called the multiplex PCR reads with MiXCR. Among a few hundred thousand distinct CDR3 sequences listed, less than 20% were seen once. Sequencing input: blood. This chain uses TRBV7-9 with TRBJ2-1, with 8 bases lining up with TRBD1. The clonotype comes from a woman aged 30 to 39 with Graves' hyperthyroidism. CDR3 amino acids: CASSTPGQGDYNEQFF. CDR3 nucleotide sequence: TGTGCCAGCAGCACCCCCGGACAGGGCGACTACAATGAGCAGTTCTTC. Using reference TRBV7-9 and TRBJ2-1 for the parts outside the CDR3, the full variable domain is DTGVSQNPRHKITKRGQNVTFRCDPISEHNRLYWYRQTLGQGPEFLTYFQNEAQLEKSRLLSDRFSAERPKGSFSTLEIQRTEQGDSAMYLCASSTPGQGDYNEQFFGPGTRLTVL.